This T cell receptor (beta chain) was recorded in a study of blood T cell repertoires in COVID-19. How the authors handled the data: Estimation of nucleated cell counts was performed using reference gene primer amplification. Profiled with immunoSEQ multiplex PCR; TCRdb holds only in-frame clones, not every one. That table is the source of V, J and clone size, and D and trimming were worked out from the DNA. Here the sample spans 200,000 to 300,000 clones, nearly 85% being singletons. V shed 5 bases and J shed 0 bases, with 5 bases lying between them. CDR3 length equals 12 residues. Germline lookup yields CDR1 MDHEN and CDR2 SYDVKM.

The source material was peripheral blood. This chain connects TRBV28 to TRBJ2-7; D gene unclear. The sequence derives from a human donor in a cohort sampled during active COVID-19. CDR3 nucleotide sequence: TGTGCCAGCAGTGGGCGCTCCTACGAGCAGTACTTC. This gives the protein CASSGRSYEQYF.